The 21 T cell receptor beta chains below come from one sample, sequenced in a study of shared clonotypes between healthy human individuals. Data came from immunoSEQ multiplex PCR; TCRdb stores just in-frame clones and leaves some out. The repertoire consists of some 2,000,000 clones, with around 95% occurring once and the leading ten covering 0.1% to 0.15%. Sequencing was done on a sample of naive CD4+ T cells sorted from blood. Stated subset: CD45RA+ positively selected. The receptors here all came from a man between 18 and 35 years old in good health.

This clone has just one count. At the DNA level, this CDR3 is encoded by other sequences in the same sample as well. This sequence joins TRBV18 and TRBJ1-1, with no clear D. The CDR3 totals 13 residues. From germline, CDR1 is KGHSH and CDR2 LQKENI. Trimming removed 2 bases from V and 0 bases from J, with 4 bases in between. This CDR3 is CASSPILNTEAFF. The CDR3 DNA reads as TGTGCCAGCTCACCAATCCTGAACACTGAAGCTTTCTTT. Supplemented by reference TRBV18 and TRBJ1-1, the full variable domain reads NAGVMQNPRHLVRRRGQEARLRCSPMKGHSHVYWYRQLPEEGLKFMVYLQKENIIDESGMPKERFSAEFPKEGPSILRIQQVVRGDSAAYFCASSPILNTEAFFGQGTRLTVV.

The rearrangement uses TRBV5-4 and TRBJ1-6; D is possibly TRBD1 (6 bases). Per the germline V gene, CDR1 is SGHNT and CDR2 is YYREEE (reference sequence). Between the trimmed V and J ends, which lost 6 bases and 7 bases, there was a span of 20 bases. The CDR3 runs to 16 residues. This chain's CDR3 is CASTDGTQAFNSPLHF. As DNA, the CDR3 is TGTGCCAGCACGGATGGGACACAGGCGTTCAATTCACCCCTCCACTTT.

J is TRBJ2-2 and V is TRBV9, with 10 bases that match TRBD2. Germline V gene lookup returns CDR1 SGDLS and CDR2 YYNGEE. The trim removed 0 bases at V and 5 bases at J, leaving 1 base unmatched. The CDR3 is 15 amino acids. The DNA for the CDR3 is TGTGCCAGCAGCGTAGAGACTAGCGGGACCGGGGAGCTGTTTTTT. Translation gives CASSVETSGTGELFF.

This clone came up once. The gene calls are TRBV30 and TRBJ2-7, with no clear D. CDR1 is GTSNPN, CDR2 SVGIG, per germline (reference sequence). Trimming removed 0 bases at V and 0 bases at J, with 9 bases between. The CDR3 has 14 amino acids. The CDR3 DNA is TGTGCCTGGAGTGTGGGTGTCCTCTCCTACGAGCAGTACTTC. Protein sequence: CAWSVGVLSYEQYF.

This chain links TRBV7-9 with TRBJ2-3; the match to TRBD2 covers 7 bases. Per germline, CDR1 SEHNR and CDR2 FQNEAQ (reference sequence). V was pared by 5 bases and J by 3 bases, with 17 bases of the junction left unmatched. This CDR3 is 18 amino acids long. CDR3 loop: CASSAGQVKREGTDTQYF. The DNA of the CDR3 is TGTGCCAGCAGCGCCGGGCAGGTAAAGCGGGAAGGTACAGATACGCAGTATTTT.

J is TRBJ2-3 and V is TRBV29-1, with TRBD2 as a possible D gene (6 bases). CDR3 length equals 13 residues. V lost 4 bases, J lost 2 bases, and 10 bases lay in between. In germline, CDR1 is SQVTM, CDR2 ANQGSEA. Here the CDR3 reads CSVGGLNTDTQYF. CDR3 bases: TGCAGCGTTGGGGGACTTAACACAGATACGCAGTATTTT.

This clone was picked up one time. The CDR3 region has the DNA TGTGCCAGCGCCTCCGGAGGAAACTATGGCTACACCTTC. Translation: CASASGGNYGYTF. The chain links TRBV25-1 to TRBJ1-2; D unclear. This CDR3 comprises 13 residues. V gave up 8 bases and J gave up 2 bases, with 12 bases separating them. The germline CDR1 and CDR2 sequences are MGHDK and SYGVNS.

The chain carries TRBV28 and TRBJ1-4, with 7 bases identical to TRBD1. Germline lookup yields CDR1 MDHEN and CDR2 SYDVKM. CDR3 length: 16 residues. Unmatched junction bases numbered 5, after V lost 2 bases and J lost 2 bases. In DNA form, the CDR3 reads TGTGCCAGCAGTTTAGGGGCAGGGGGGACTAATGAAAAACTGTTTTTT. Protein: CASSLGAGGTNEKLFF.

The genes are TRBV6-6 and TRBJ2-5; 8 bases are a match to TRBD2. The V segment lost 8 bases and the J segment 1 base; nucleotides outside the gene matches: 9. This CDR3 region has 15 residues. Looked up from germline, CDR1 is MNHNY and CDR2 is SVGAGI (reference sequence). The CDR3 region is CASSHGGGTQETQYF. In DNA, the CDR3 is TGTGCCAGCTCCCACGGCGGGGGGACCCAAGAGACCCAGTACTTC.

The V and J genes are TRBV5-1 and TRBJ2-7; 8 nucleotides align to TRBD2. The germline CDR1 and CDR2 sequences are SGHRS and YFSETQ. V was pared by 4 bases and J by 2 bases, with 8 bases of the junction left unmatched. This CDR3 is built from 15 residues. Here the CDR3 DNA reads TGCGCCAGCAGCCCCGGGGGGGAGGTCACCTACGAGCAGTACTTC. As protein: CASSPGGEVTYEQYF.

This chain joins TRBV7-9 and TRBJ2-5; weak D call: TRBD1 (6 bases). Per the germline V gene, CDR1 is SEHNR and CDR2 is FQNEAQ (reference sequence). The CDR3 has 14 residues. The V gene lost 3 bases and the J gene lost 0 bases, with 8 bases spanning the gap. CDR3 region: CASSFHRDQETQYF. As DNA, the CDR3 is TGTGCCAGCAGCTTTCACAGGGACCAAGAGACCCAGTACTTC.

The CDR3: CASSLAGQGAEQFF. DNA of the CDR3: TGCGCCAGCAGCTTGGCCGGACAGGGGGCTGAGCAGTTCTTC. The rearrangement links TRBV5-1 to TRBJ2-1; TRBD1 aligns across 11 bases. The V and J ends lost 0 bases and 9 bases, in that order; junction bases with no gene match: 2. The CDR3 runs 14 residues. Germline loops: CDR1 SGHRS, CDR2 YFSETQ.

This sequence joins TRBV2 and TRBJ1-6; D gene uncertain. CDR3 size: 12 residues. Trimming stripped 3 bases from V and 14 bases from J, with 11 bases between. From germline, CDR1 is SNHLY and CDR2 FYNNEI. In nucleotides, the CDR3 is TGTGCCAGCAGTGACGACACCCGTACCCTCCACTTT. Protein product: CASSDDTRTLHF. The variable domain in full, with the rest retrieved from reference TRBV2 and TRBJ1-6, is EPEVTQTPSHQVTQMGQEVILRCVPISNHLYFYWYRQILGQKVEFLVSFYNNEISEKSEIFDDQFSVERPDGSNFTLKIRSTKLEDSAMYFCASSDDTRTLHFGNGTRLTVT.

The genes are TRBV28 and TRBJ2-7; weak D call: TRBD1 (6 bases). V was clipped by 1 base and J by 4 bases, with 14 bases between them. The CDR3 runs 15 residues. CDR1 MDHEN and CDR2 SYDVKM come from the germline V gene. CDR3 sequence: CASSLFRTAAYEQYF. The DNA for the CDR3 is TGTGCCAGCAGTTTATTCCGGACAGCTGCTTACGAGCAGTACTTC.

The V gene is TRBV5-1, the J gene TRBJ1-4; 9 bases agree with TRBD1. The V gene's germline CDR1 is SGHRS and CDR2 YFSETQ. V was pared by 0 bases and J by 4 bases, with 1 base of the junction left unmatched. The CDR3 is 15 amino acids. The CDR3 sequence is CASSLATGGNEKLFF. The CDR3 coding sequence is TGCGCCAGCAGCTTGGCGACAGGGGGTAATGAAAAACTGTTTTTT.

V usage is TRBV10-3 and J usage is TRBJ2-2; TRBD2 agrees at 12 bases. V lost 5 bases to trimming and J lost 4 bases; unmatched junction nucleotides: 8. Germline V gene sequence: CDR1 ENHRY, CDR2 SYGVKD. The CDR3 sequence is 17 residues long. Here the CDR3 reads CAISSRLAGVSTGELFF. The CDR3 bases are TGTGCCATCAGTTCCCGACTAGCGGGAGTTTCCACCGGGGAGCTGTTTTTT.

The rearrangement links TRBV28 to TRBJ1-6; no clear D gene. CDR1 MDHEN and CDR2 SYDVKM come from the germline V gene. The V end was cut by 5 bases, the J end by 6 bases, with 11 bases between. CDR3 length: 14 amino acids. For the CDR3, the DNA is TGTGCCAGCAGTCTATATATTGCTAATTCACCCCTCCACTTT. Translation: CASSLYIANSPLHF.

The rearrangement joins TRBV29-1 to TRBJ2-5; 7 bases are a match to TRBD2. V trimming: 6 bases; J trimming: 0 bases; junction bases outside the gene matches: 10. Germline CDR1 is SQVTM and CDR2 is ANQGSEA. The CDR3 runs to 15 residues. The CDR3 DNA reads as TGCAGCGTCGGGGGTGGGCGGGAGAACCAAGAGACCCAGTACTTC. This sequence encodes CSVGGGRENQETQYF.

The chain employs TRBV30 and TRBJ1-4; D is unresolved. Germline CDR1 reads GTSNPN; CDR2 reads SVGIG (reference sequence). The CDR3 has 13 residues. V lost 5 bases to trimming and J lost 3 bases, with 10 bases between them. CDR3: CAWAGSSNEKLFF. The CDR3 DNA is TGTGCCTGGGCCGGAAGTTCTAATGAAAAACTGTTTTTT.

Concerning this clone: Other DNA sequences within the sample encode an identical CDR3. The V and J genes are TRBV10-3 and TRBJ1-5, with TRBD1 as a possible D gene (6 bases). V lost 7 bases and J lost 3, with 10 bases in between. Germline V gene lookup returns CDR1 ENHRY and CDR2 SYGVKD. This CDR3 region has 13 residues. The CDR3 protein is CAITDSSNQPQHF. The CDR3 DNA reads as TGTGCCATCACGGACAGCTCCAATCAGCCCCAGCATTTT.

Points on this clone: Additional DNA sequences in this sample encode the identical CDR3. The chain uses TRBV29-1 and TRBJ2-5, with a tentative D call TRBD2 (5 bases). V lost 0 bases and J 5 bases, leaving 7 bases between the germline ends. The germline CDR1 and CDR2 sequences are SQVTM and ANQGSEA. The CDR3 consists of 12 residues. The CDR3 loop is CSVEDGGETQYF. The CDR3 nucleotides read TGCAGCGTTGAAGACGGCGGGGAGACCCAGTACTTC.